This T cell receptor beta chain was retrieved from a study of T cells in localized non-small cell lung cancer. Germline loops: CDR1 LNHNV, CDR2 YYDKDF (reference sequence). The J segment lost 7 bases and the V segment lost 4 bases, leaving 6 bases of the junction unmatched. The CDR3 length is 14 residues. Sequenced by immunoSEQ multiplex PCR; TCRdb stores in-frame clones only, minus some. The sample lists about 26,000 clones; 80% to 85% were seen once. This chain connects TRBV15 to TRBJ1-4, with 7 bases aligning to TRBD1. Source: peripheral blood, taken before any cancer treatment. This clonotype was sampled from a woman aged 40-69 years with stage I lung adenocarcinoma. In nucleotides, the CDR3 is TGTGCCACCAGCAACAGGGGTTTTGGTGAAAAACTGTTTTTT. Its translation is CATSNRGFGEKLFF.